The T cell receptor beta chain under discussion was sequenced for a study of blood T cell repertoires in COVID-19 (dated by TCRdb to the early 2020s). About the full investigation: Samples covering the acute and convalescent phases of COVID-19 were provided by collaborators in the United States, Italy and Spain. The prospective study material was composed of cDNA or gDNA derived from T cells, B-cell-depleted T cells, or PBMCs. The dataset comprised deeply sampled blood TCRbeta repertoires from subjects exposed to, actively infected with, or recovered from COVID-19. The repertoires were released in a freely available public database intended as a resource for research on the immune response to SARS-CoV-2. The samples were drawn from the first 160 participants of the ongoing ImmuneRACE study and from 1,254 subjects provided by 6 global collaborators. Nearly every sample came with metadata listing a de-identified subject ID, COVID-19 status, age in years and sex. Where HLA class I and class II types were available, the types were taken from metadata supplied by the sample provider, not from assay-based typing. Results the study describes overall, beyond this receptor: The amount of clinical and demographic metadata varied by source and participant and was provided uncurated.

Collaborating institutions collected whole blood in K2EDTA tubes following their own protocols. For TCRbeta analysis, collaborator samples were shipped as frozen whole blood, as isolated PBMCs, or as DNA extracted from either sample type. From a lookup of the germline V gene, CDR1 and CDR2 are SGHDT and YYEEEE. V is reduced by 0 bases and J by 2 bases, leaving a spacing of 8 bases between them. The CDR3, cysteine through phenylalanine, is 14 amino acids long. This entry keeps only the CDR3 DNA: 42 bases, framed from base 1. The immunoSEQ Assay, a bias-controlled multiplex PCR, was used to amplify TCRbeta CDR3 regions from genomic DNA. As for how the authors treated the data: Nucleated cell counts per sample were estimated from amplification of reference gene primers within the assay. Sequence reads were collapsed and filtered to measure the absolute abundance of every unique TCRbeta CDR3 rearrangement. Productive Simpson clonality was computed per sample as the square root of Simpson's diversity index over productive rearrangements. The table was pulled from immuneACCESS by TCRdb, which kept in-frame rearrangements only. Such tables lose some clones; where checked, under half of the loss comes from unresolved V genes, and the rest has no known cause. The V and J calls and clone size were taken over from that table, and D and trimming were inferred from the DNA. Within this sample are roughly 100,000 clones, with 84% of them counted one time only. The ten largest clones take up 7.5% to 10% of the sample.

Remarks on this clone: Which antigen it targets is not known. No qualities accompany the bases; no much larger clone lies one base away.

The sequence links TRBV5-6 to TRBJ2-5; 5 matching bases give a weak D call of TRBD1. The clonotype comes from a man in his forties or fifties with active or convalescent COVID-19. The sequencing input was peripheral blood. The CDR3 corresponds to CASSLVPGQETQYF. The bases are TGTGCCAGCAGCTTGGTTCCAGGGCAAGAGACCCAGTACTTC.